This entry lists 28 T cell receptor beta chains sequenced from one sample in a study of PD-L1 blockade in urothelial cancer. Sequencing used immunoSEQ multiplex PCR; TCRdb keeps in-frame clones, though not all of them. The top ten clones hold 15% to 20% of a sample with about 21,000 clones, 90% of them seen once. Here the sequenced sample was PBMCs, taken around atezolizumab (anti-PD-L1) treatment. These receptors were collected from a woman aged 60-70 years with urothelial cancer.

CDR3 residues: CASNRPGQANEQFF. Here the CDR3 DNA reads TGTGCCAGCAATCGACCGGGACAGGCCAATGAGCAGTTCTTC. The chain combines TRBV6-1 with TRBJ2-1, with 8 bases lining up with TRBD1. Germline V gene lookup returns CDR1 MNHNS and CDR2 SASEGT. V trimming: 7 bases; J trimming: 6 bases; junction bases outside the gene matches: 8. This CDR3 is 14 amino acids long.

This chain connects TRBV7-2 to TRBJ1-2, with D possibly being TRBD1 (6 bases). The germline gives CDR1 SGHTA, CDR2 FQGNSA. With 3 bases removed from V and 6 bases from J, the gap between germline ends came to 17 bases. The CDR3 spans 15 residues. DNA for the CDR3: TGTGCCAGCAGCTTTTTGCAGGGGAATTGGAATGGCTACACCTTC. The encoded protein is CASSFLQGNWNGYTF. The full variable domain, in which reference TRBV7-2 and TRBJ1-2 provide the parts outside the CDR3, is GAGVSQSPSNKVTEKGKDVELRCDPISGHTALYWYRQSLGQGLEFLIYFQGNSAPDKSGLPSDRFSAERTGGSVSTLTIQRTQQEDSAVYLCASSFLQGNWNGYTFGSGTRLTVV.

CDR3: CASSPRGGDQPQHF. DNA of the CDR3: TGTGCCAGCAGCCCAAGGGGGGGGGATCAGCCCCAGCATTTT. This chain uses TRBV7-2 with TRBJ1-5; the D gene is possibly TRBD1 (6 bases). Germline V gene data show CDR1 as SGHTA and CDR2 as FQGNSA. The V end was cut by 5 bases, the J end by 5 bases, with 13 bases between. The CDR3 sequence is 14 residues long.

This chain connects TRBV7-2 to TRBJ2-5; 8 nucleotides align to TRBD2. CDR1 and CDR2 (germline): SGHTA, FQGNSA. CDR3 size: 15 residues. V lost 5 bases, J lost 5 bases, and 10 bases stayed unmatched. The CDR3 DNA reads TGTGCCAGCAGCACAAGCGGGAGTGGGAGGGAGACCCAGTACTTC. It encodes CASSTSGSGRETQYF.

The V and J genes are TRBV19 and TRBJ1-2; weak D call: TRBD1 (5 bases). Per the germline V gene, CDR1 is LNHDA and CDR2 is SQIVND (reference sequence). V was pared by 1 base and J by 6 bases, with 6 bases between. The CDR3 length is 12 residues. CDR3 residues: CASSIGQNGYTF. CDR3 in DNA: TGTGCCAGTAGTATAGGACAGAATGGCTACACCTTC.

This clone appeared a few times. The chain is built from TRBV4-2 and TRBJ2-3; D is unresolved. CDR1 is LGHNA and CDR2 is YNFKEQ in the germline V gene. V was trimmed by 2 bases and J by 1 base, leaving 13 bases between them. This CDR3 region has 16 residues. The CDR3 DNA is TGTGCCAGCAGCCAAAGCCTTCTAGGCCGCACAGATACGCAGTATTTT. Translated: CASSQSLLGRTDTQYF.

In its sample, this clone was seen once. V gene TRBV7-4 combines with J gene TRBJ2-3; 8 nucleotides align to TRBD1. The CDR3 contains 21 residues. Germline V gives CDR1 SGHVT, CDR2 SQSDAQ. V lost 2 bases, J lost 5 bases, and 24 bases stayed unmatched. The CDR3 sequence is CASSLFPRDRPPRGSGDTQYF. CDR3 nucleotide sequence: TGTGCCAGCAGCTTATTCCCGAGGGACAGGCCTCCTAGAGGCTCGGGAGATACGCAGTATTTT.

The chain employs TRBV5-1 and TRBJ2-2; 7 bases agree with TRBD2. The CDR3 is made up of 14 amino acids. Per the germline V gene, CDR1 is SGHRS and CDR2 is YFSETQ. J lost 5 bases, V lost 3 bases, and 4 bases had no gene match. The CDR3 loop reads CASSSTSVTGELFF. As DNA, the CDR3 is TGCGCCAGCAGCTCCACTAGCGTTACCGGGGAGCTGTTTTTT.

V gene TRBV10-1 combines with J gene TRBJ1-1, with a tentative D call TRBD1 (6 bases). Trimming shortened V by 4 bases and J by 0 bases, and 9 bases separated the two germline ends. The germline V gene has CDR1 WNHNN and CDR2 SYGVQD (reference sequence). The CDR3 is 14 residues long. The CDR3 DNA sequence: TGCGCCAGCAGTGCGGGGGGCCTGAACACTGAAGCTTTCTTT. Translating gives CASSAGGLNTEAFF.

The chain is built from TRBV2 and TRBJ1-2; tentatively, D is TRBD1 (5 bases). Germline V gene sequence: CDR1 SNHLY, CDR2 FYNNEI. V lost 4 bases and J 6 bases, leaving 18 bases between the germline ends. The CDR3 runs to 15 residues. CDR3 protein: CASSVLQGTGDGYTF. In nucleotides, the CDR3 is TGTGCCAGCAGTGTCCTTCAGGGCACGGGGGATGGCTACACCTTC.

J is TRBJ2-5 and V is TRBV9, with 11 positions matching TRBD1. The CDR3 extends over 15 amino acids. Trimming at V came to 4 bases and at J to 4 bases, leaving 6 bases not matched to a gene. Germline V gene lookup returns CDR1 SGDLS and CDR2 YYNGEE. CDR3 DNA sequence: TGTGCCAGCAGCTTTGGACAGGGGGCGTCAGAGACCCAGTACTTC. It encodes CASSFGQGASETQYF.

The rearrangement joins TRBV27 to TRBJ2-3; TRBD2 agrees at 8 bases. Germline loops: CDR1 MNHEY, CDR2 SMNVEV (reference sequence). CDR3 length: 16 residues. The V gene end was trimmed by 0 bases and the J gene end by 1 base; junction bases not matched to a gene: 3. The CDR3 DNA reads as TGTGCCAGCAGTTTATCGGGTAGCGGGGGCACAGATACGCAGTATTTT. This codes for CASSLSGSGGTDTQYF.

V and J are TRBV27 and TRBJ2-1; D is ambiguous. CDR3 length: 14 residues. Germline CDR1 and CDR2: MNHEY and SMNVEV (reference sequence). The V end was cut by 2 bases, the J end by 1 base, with 6 bases between. The CDR3 DNA reads TGTGCCAGCAGTTTAGTCTATTCCTACAATGAGCAGTTCTTC. Encoded protein: CASSLVYSYNEQFF.

This chain uses TRBV27 with TRBJ1-5; 10 bases match TRBD1. CDR1 is MNHEY and CDR2 is SMNVEV in the germline V gene (reference sequence). With 6 bases clipped from V and 1 base from J, the junction kept 6 bases outside the gene matches. This CDR3 spans 16 amino acids. CDR3 sequence reads: CASRPGQGISNQPQHF. The CDR3 DNA reads as TGTGCCAGCAGACCGGGACAGGGGATAAGCAATCAGCCCCAGCATTTT.

A single count supports this clone. The chain recombines TRBV21-1 with TRBJ2-3; no DNA check was done on the table's D call, TRBD1. TRBV21-1 is described as a pseudogene. There are 15 residues in the CDR3. CDR3 protein: CASRGQLWSTDTQYF. CDR3 sequence (DNA): TGTGCCAGCAGAGGACAGTTATGGAGCACAGATACGCAGTATTTT.

The rearrangement joins TRBV6-6 to TRBJ2-1; 11 positions agree with TRBD2. This CDR3 is 15 amino acids long. V shed 5 bases, J shed 7 bases, and the junction held 7 bases outside the gene matches. Germline V gives CDR1 MNHNY, CDR2 SVGAGI (reference sequence). The CDR3 loop is CASSVGTSGQNEQFF. Here the CDR3 DNA reads TGTGCCAGCAGTGTTGGGACTAGCGGCCAGAATGAGCAGTTCTTC.

The V and J genes are TRBV6-5 and TRBJ2-3; 7 nucleotides line up with TRBD1. Germline V gene lookup returns CDR1 MNHEY and CDR2 SVGAGI. This CDR3 has 14 residues. V dropped 6 bases and J dropped 2; count of bases not matched to a gene: 5. DNA of the CDR3: TGTGCCAGCAGGGTACAGGGGCTCACAGATACGCAGTATTTT. Its translation is CASRVQGLTDTQYF.

The chain uses TRBV19 and TRBJ2-4; D unclear. The germline CDR1 and CDR2 sequences are LNHDA and SQIVND (reference sequence). Trimming shortened V by 4 bases and J by 0 bases, and 7 bases separated the two germline ends. CDR3 length: 14 amino acids. CDR3 loop: CASSTRVAKNIQYF. The CDR3 DNA is TGTGCCAGTAGTACCCGTGTAGCCAAAAACATTCAGTACTTC.

V usage is TRBV2 and J usage is TRBJ2-7; D gene unclear. Between the trimmed V and J ends, which lost 0 bases and 5 bases, there was a span of 11 bases. The CDR3 has 14 residues. Per germline, CDR1 SNHLY and CDR2 FYNNEI. The CDR3 sequence: CASSEALEADEQYF. CDR3 in DNA: TGTGCCAGCAGTGAAGCTCTAGAAGCTGACGAGCAGTACTTC.

V gene TRBV19 combines with J gene TRBJ1-1; a possible D gene is TRBD1 (6 bases). Germline loops: CDR1 LNHDA, CDR2 SQIVND (reference sequence). There are 16 residues in the CDR3. The germline V and J ends were trimmed by 4 bases and 0 bases, with 15 bases remaining between them. The CDR3 nucleotides read TGTGCCAGTAGTAAAAGAGGAGGACAGATGAACACTGAAGCTTTCTTT. Residues: CASSKRGGQMNTEAFF.

The chain carries TRBV9 and TRBJ2-3; 8 nucleotides agree with TRBD2. This CDR3 comprises 19 residues. After removal of 3 bases from V and 0 bases from J, the junction contained 15 bases not matched to a gene. Germline loops: CDR1 SGDLS, CDR2 YYNGEE. Here the CDR3 DNA reads TGTGCCAGCAGCGCGATTCTAGACGGGAGGGCCCTCAGCACAGATACGCAGTATTTT. This encodes CASSAILDGRALSTDTQYF.

The chain uses TRBV6-6 and TRBJ1-5, with D maybe TRBD1 (6 bases). Trimming shortened V by 5 bases and J by 5 bases, and 16 bases separated the two germline ends. The V gene's germline CDR1 is MNHNY and CDR2 SVGAGI (reference sequence). This CDR3 has 15 amino acids. The CDR3 nucleotides read TGTGCCAGCAGTACACACAGGGTGAGGGATCAGCCCCAGCATTTT. Translating it yields CASSTHRVRDQPQHF.

The chain joins TRBV12-5 to TRBJ2-7; D is possibly TRBD1 (6 bases). The germline gives CDR1 LGHNT, CDR2 FRNRAP. The V gene lost 1 base and the J gene lost 0 bases, with 10 bases spanning the gap. The CDR3 spans 15 residues. CDR3 DNA: TGTGCTAGTGGTTTGGGGCAGACAGGCTCCTACGAGCAGTACTTC. Encoded protein: CASGLGQTGSYEQYF.

V usage is TRBV6-1 and J usage is TRBJ2-3, with D possibly TRBD2 on 5 matching bases. The CDR3 spans 13 residues. The germline V gene has CDR1 MNHNS and CDR2 SASEGT. Deletions cut 9 bases from V and 6 bases from J, with 16 bases between. As DNA, the CDR3 is TGTGCCAGTAACGACGAAACGGGGGATACGCAGTATTTT. Translated, it gives CASNDETGDTQYF.

J is TRBJ2-5 and V is TRBV15, with 8 bases that match TRBD1. CDR3 length: 14 amino acids. V shed 8 bases and J 5 bases; nucleotides not matched to a gene: 10. Germline values: CDR1 LNHNV, CDR2 YYDKDF (reference sequence). DNA of the CDR3: TGTGCCACCGCCGGAGGCTCAGGGGGCGAGACCCAGTACTTC. Protein sequence: CATAGGSGGETQYF.

The chain joins TRBV6-6 to TRBJ2-3; D is undetermined. With 6 bases removed from V and 2 bases from J, the gap between germline ends came to 9 bases. From germline, CDR1 is MNHNY and CDR2 SVGAGI (reference sequence). The CDR3 has 13 residues. The CDR3 protein is CASSFGPTDTQYF. For the CDR3, the DNA is TGTGCCAGCAGCTTTGGGCCCACAGATACGCAGTATTTT.

The chain combines TRBV19 with TRBJ1-1; D is ambiguous. The CDR3 is made up of 15 amino acids. Germline V gene data show CDR1 as LNHDA and CDR2 as SQIVND (reference sequence). V was cut by 6 bases and J by 5 bases, with 19 bases left in between. CDR3 amino acids: CASRSGYGVMTEAFF. CDR3 in DNA: TGTGCCAGTAGGTCGGGGTACGGGGTGATGACTGAAGCTTTCTTT.

The chain is built from TRBV28 and TRBJ2-1; 9 bases line up with TRBD1. V dropped 6 bases and J dropped 1; count of bases not matched to a gene: 7. The germline gives CDR1 MDHEN, CDR2 SYDVKM. The CDR3 length is 16 residues. The CDR3 loop reads CASSVLTGGSYNEQFF. The CDR3 region has the DNA TGTGCCAGCAGCGTCCTGACAGGGGGATCCTACAATGAGCAGTTCTTC.